Reported below is one TCR beta chain. Its specificity is not known. Sequencing used immunoSEQ multiplex PCR; TCRdb keeps in-frame clones, though not all of them. The sample yields 55,000 to 65,000 clones, 90% to 97% seen once. These data belong to a study of cytomegalovirus exposure and HLA in healthy donors. CDR3 length equals 11 residues. The V gene lost 2 bases and the J gene lost 3 bases, with 2 bases spanning the gap. Per the germline V gene, CDR1 is SGHVS and CDR2 is FQNEAQ. The donors formed part of the approximately 110-subject validation cohort, distinct from the approximately 670-subject first cohort. Study outcomes and limitations: The study labeled approximately 150 TCR beta chains cytomegalovirus-associated.

This receptor was obtained from a man aged 18 to 30 in good health and CMV-seronegative. The V and J genes are TRBV7-8 and TRBJ2-7; D remains ambiguous. The sample comprised PBMCs. This CDR3 reads CASSLYYEQYF. The CDR3, as DNA: TGTGCCAGCAGCTTATACTACGAGCAGTACTTC.